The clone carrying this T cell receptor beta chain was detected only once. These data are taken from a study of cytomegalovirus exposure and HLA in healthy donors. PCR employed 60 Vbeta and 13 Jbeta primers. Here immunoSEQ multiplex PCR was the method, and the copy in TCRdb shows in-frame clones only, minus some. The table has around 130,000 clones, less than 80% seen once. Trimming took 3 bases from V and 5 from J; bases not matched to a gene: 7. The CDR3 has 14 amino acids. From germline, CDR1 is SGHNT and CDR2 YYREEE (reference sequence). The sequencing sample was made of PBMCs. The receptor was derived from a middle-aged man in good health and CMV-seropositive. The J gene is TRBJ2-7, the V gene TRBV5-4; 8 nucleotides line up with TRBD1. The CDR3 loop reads CASSSWTGHNEQYF. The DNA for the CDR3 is TGTGCCAGCAGCTCCTGGACAGGGCACAACGAGCAGTACTTC.